What follows are 16 T cell receptor beta chains derived from one specimen sequenced in a study of blood T cell repertoires in COVID-19. Here immunoSEQ multiplex PCR was the method, and the copy in TCRdb shows in-frame clones only, minus some. There are over 120,000 clones in the sample; about 86% occur only once, and about 9.4% lies in the top ten. The sequencing sample was made of peripheral blood. All receptors derive from a woman between 50 and 59 years old with active or convalescent COVID-19.

The J gene is TRBJ2-5, the V gene TRBV5-1; tentative D call: TRBD1 (5 bases). CDR1 SGHRS and CDR2 YFSETQ come from the germline V gene. This CDR3 region has 17 residues. Between the trimmed V and J ends, which lost 1 base and 2 bases, there was a span of 18 bases. In nucleotides, the CDR3 is TGCGCCAGCAGCTTGAGAGCCCAGGGTACTCCGCAAGAGACCCAGTACTTC. Translating it yields CASSLRAQGTPQETQYF.

V gene TRBV6-5 combines with J gene TRBJ2-2, with D possibly being TRBD2 (5 bases). The length of the CDR3 is 14 residues. Trimming pared 6 bases from V and 3 bases from J, leaving 11 bases between. Looked up from germline, CDR1 is MNHEY and CDR2 is SVGAGI. CDR3 in amino acids: CASSLARDTGELFF. CDR3 DNA: TGTGCCAGCAGCCTAGCACGGGACACCGGGGAGCTGTTTTTT.

The chain uses TRBV4-3 and TRBJ2-3, with no clear D. The germline V gene encodes CDR1 LGHNA and CDR2 YSLEER. Trimming removed 1 base at V and 5 bases at J, with 13 bases between. The CDR3 has 15 amino acids. CDR3 in DNA: TGCGCCAGCAGCCAAGCCTATAGTCACGGAGATACGCAGTATTTT. This translates into CASSQAYSHGDTQYF.

The chain links TRBV7-3 to TRBJ2-3, with D perhaps matching TRBD2 (6 bases). V gave up 5 bases and J gave up 2 bases, with 14 bases separating them. Germline values: CDR1 SGHTA, CDR2 FQGTGA. The CDR3 sequence is 15 residues long. The CDR3, as DNA: TGTGCCAGCAGCGGGACTGGGATGCCCACAGATACGCAGTATTTT. The encoded protein is CASSGTGMPTDTQYF. The full variable domain, rest sourced from reference TRBV7-3 and TRBJ2-3, is GAGVSQTPSNKVTEKGKYVELRCDPISGHTALYWYRQSLGQGPEFLIYFQGTGAADDSGLPNDRFFAVRPEGSVSTLKIQRTERGDSAVYLCASSGTGMPTDTQYFGPGTRLTVL.

The chain combines TRBV5-1 with TRBJ1-1; possible D gene TRBD1, 6 bases. The CDR3 is 15 residues long. Germline-derived CDR1 and CDR2 are SGHRS and YFSETQ. The ends were cut back, 3 bases at V and 6 bases at J, with 18 bases in the middle. This CDR3 reads CASSSKHTGSAEAFF. CDR3 nucleotides: TGCGCCAGCAGCTCGAAGCATACAGGGTCCGCTGAAGCTTTCTTT.

CDR3 sequence (DNA): TGTGCCACCAGTGATAACAGGGGAGTTGAGCTTCTTCAGCCCCAGCATTTT. Amino acid sequence: CATSDNRGVELLQPQHF. The rearrangement joins TRBV24-1 to TRBJ1-5, with 7 bases identical to TRBD1. Trimming cost V 3 bases and J 6 bases; bases outside gene matches: 13. Germline V gives CDR1 KGHDR, CDR2 SFDVKD. There are 17 residues in the CDR3.

V gene TRBV7-2 combines with J gene TRBJ1-6; 7 nucleotides match TRBD1. V lost 5 bases, J lost 11 bases, and 6 bases stayed unmatched. Germline CDR1 is SGHTA and CDR2 is FQGNSA. This CDR3 has 13 residues. CDR3 sequence (DNA): TGTGCCAGCAGCCCAGGGGGTCGGACACCCCTCCACTTT. Translated, it gives CASSPGGRTPLHF.

The V gene is TRBV4-2, the J gene TRBJ1-5; 7 bases are a match to TRBD1. The CDR3 totals 15 residues. After removal of 1 base from V and 7 bases from J, the junction contained 7 bases not matched to a gene. The germline CDR1 and CDR2 sequences are LGHNA and YNFKEQ. The CDR3 DNA reads TGTGCCAGCAGCCAAGGGACAGGAGGGGGGCAGCCCCAGCATTTT. Translating it yields CASSQGTGGGQPQHF.

This rearrangement joins TRBV7-9 to TRBJ2-1; perhaps TRBD2 as D (6 bases). CDR3 length: 12 residues. V lost 7 bases, J lost 9 bases, and 13 bases lay in between. Germline V CDR1 and CDR2: SEHNR, FQNEAQ (reference sequence). DNA of the CDR3: TGTGCCAGCATCGGGACCGGGGGTGAGCAGTTCTTC. Translation gives CASIGTGGEQFF.

The V and J genes are TRBV29-1 and TRBJ1-2, with D possibly TRBD1 on 5 matching bases. Germline values: CDR1 SQVTM, CDR2 ANQGSEA. This CDR3 is built from 12 residues. The V and J ends lost 3 bases and 8 bases respectively, with 13 bases between them. Here the CDR3 reads CSVDRGRYGYTF. The CDR3 DNA reads as TGCAGCGTTGATAGGGGAAGATACGGCTACACCTTC. Filled out from reference TRBV29-1 and TRBJ1-2, the complete variable domain reads SAVISQKPSRDICQRGTSLTIQCQVDSQVTMMFWYRQQPGQSLTLIATANQGSEATYESGFVIDKFPISRPNLTFSTLTVSNMSPEDSSIYLCSVDRGRYGYTFGSGTRLTVV.

The chain recombines TRBV29-1 with TRBJ2-5, with D maybe TRBD1 (7 bases). The germline V gene has CDR1 SQVTM and CDR2 ANQGSEA. The V end was cut by 6 bases, the J end by 7 bases, with 18 bases between. The CDR3 spans 13 residues. The CDR3 loop is CSVVQGLGGTQYF. For the CDR3, the DNA is TGCAGCGTCGTACAGGGGTTGGGGGGGACCCAGTACTTC.

The V gene is TRBV30, the J gene TRBJ1-5; possibly TRBD1 for D (5 bases). Germline V gene lookup returns CDR1 GTSNPN and CDR2 SVGIG (reference sequence). Trimming shortened V by 2 bases and J by 5 bases, and 10 bases separated the two germline ends. This CDR3 contains 13 residues. The CDR3 coding sequence is TGTGCCTGGAGTTTCAAGGGGTATCAGCCCCAGCATTTT. This gives the protein CAWSFKGYQPQHF.

This chain connects TRBV30 to TRBJ1-2; 8 nucleotides agree with TRBD1. From germline, CDR1 is GTSNPN and CDR2 SVGIG (reference sequence). J gave up 6 bases and V 0 bases, and 18 bases lay outside the gene matches. This CDR3 is built from 18 residues. In DNA form, the CDR3 reads TGTGCCTGGAGTGTACACAATCGTTTACAGGGGGGATCGGATGGCTACACCTTC. As protein: CAWSVHNRLQGGSDGYTF.

The gene calls are TRBV28 and TRBJ1-6; 10 nucleotides align to TRBD1. The length of the CDR3 is 16 residues. Unmatched junction bases numbered 10, after V lost 5 bases and J lost 9 bases. Germline V gene sequence: CDR1 MDHEN, CDR2 SYDVKM. Here the CDR3 reads CASSTHRTGGSSPLHF. CDR3 bases: TGTGCCAGCAGTACCCACCGGACAGGGGGAAGTTCACCCCTCCACTTT.

This clone appeared once. The V gene is TRBV28, the J gene TRBJ2-7, with D perhaps matching TRBD2 (6 bases). CDR3 length: 13 residues. CDR1 and CDR2 from the germline V gene are MDHEN and SYDVKM. V shed 3 bases and J shed 3 bases, with 9 bases lying between them. The CDR3 spells CASSFGAGYEQYF. The DNA for the CDR3 is TGTGCCAGCAGTTTTGGAGCGGGCTACGAGCAGTACTTC.

This clone was picked up many times. The V gene is TRBV10-3, the J gene TRBJ1-5; 9 bases map to TRBD1. Germline loops: CDR1 ENHRY, CDR2 SYGVKD. V trimming: 6 bases; J trimming: 6 bases; junction bases outside the gene matches: 6. The CDR3 is made up of 14 amino acids. CDR3 sequence: CAIRGDRDGQPQHF. For the CDR3, the DNA is TGTGCCATCAGGGGGGACAGGGACGGTCAGCCCCAGCATTTT.